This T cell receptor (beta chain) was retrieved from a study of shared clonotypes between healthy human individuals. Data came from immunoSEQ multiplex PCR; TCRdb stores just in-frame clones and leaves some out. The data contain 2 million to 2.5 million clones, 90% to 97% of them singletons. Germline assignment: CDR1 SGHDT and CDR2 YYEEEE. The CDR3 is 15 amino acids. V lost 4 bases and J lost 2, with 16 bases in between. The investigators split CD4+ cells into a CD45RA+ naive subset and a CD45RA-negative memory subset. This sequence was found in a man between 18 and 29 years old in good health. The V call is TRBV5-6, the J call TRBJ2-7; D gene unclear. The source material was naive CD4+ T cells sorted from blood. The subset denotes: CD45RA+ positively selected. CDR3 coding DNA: TGTGCCAGCAGCCTAGTGTTAGCCTATCCCTACGAGCAGTACTTC. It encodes CASSLVLAYPYEQYF.